The 21 T cell receptor beta chains in this list originate from one sample, sequenced in a study of shared clonotypes between healthy human individuals. Assay used: immunoSEQ multiplex PCR; TCRdb lists only in-frame clones, some missing. Of some 1 million clones in the sample, roughly 75% were seen once. Sequences were obtained from memory CD4+ T cells sorted from blood. This sample's subset: CD45RA-negative fraction. All receptors derive from a man aged 18-30 years in good health.

This chain joins TRBV5-1 and TRBJ2-7; 11 bases align to TRBD1. Germline-derived CDR1 and CDR2 are SGHRS and YFSETQ. V dropped 4 bases and J dropped 5; count of bases not matched to a gene: 11. CDR3 length: 16 amino acids. CDR3 protein: CASSHFPGQGVDEQYF. The CDR3 region has the DNA TGCGCCAGCAGCCATTTCCCGGGACAGGGGGTGGACGAGCAGTACTTC. Together with reference TRBV5-1 and TRBJ2-7, the CDR3 gives the full variable domain: KAGVTQTPRYLIKTRGQQVTLSCSPISGHRSVSWYQQTPGQGLQFLFEYFSETQRNKGNFPGRFSGRQFSNSRSEMNVSTLELGDSALYLCASSHFPGQGVDEQYFGPGTRLTVT.

The chain links TRBV6-5 to TRBJ1-1; TRBD1 is a possible D gene (6 bases). The V and J ends lost 2 bases and 4 bases respectively, with 14 bases between them. This CDR3 is built from 15 residues. Germline V gene lookup returns CDR1 MNHEY and CDR2 SVGAGI. The CDR3 loop reads CASSYRGDGSTEAFF. In DNA form, the CDR3 reads TGTGCCAGCAGTTACAGGGGGGATGGTAGCACTGAAGCTTTCTTT.

The V and J genes are TRBV7-8 and TRBJ2-2; possibly TRBD1 or TRBD2 for D (5 bases each). In germline, CDR1 is SGHVS, CDR2 FQNEAQ. V lost 5 bases and J 0 bases, leaving 16 bases between the germline ends. CDR3 size: 17 residues. The DNA of the CDR3 is TGTGCCAGCAGCCTTCATCAGAGGGGCACGAACACCGGGGAGCTGTTTTTT. Amino acids: CASSLHQRGTNTGELFF. The variable domain in full, with the rest retrieved from reference TRBV7-8 and TRBJ2-2, is GAGVSQSPRYKVAKRGQDVALRCDPISGHVSLFWYQQALGQGPEFLTYFQNEAQLDKSGLPSDRFFAERPEGSVSTLKIQRTQQEDSAVYLCASSLHQRGTNTGELFFGEGSRLTVL.

V usage is TRBV28 and J usage is TRBJ1-5, with unresolved D. Trimming took off 3 bases at V and 5 bases at J, with 8 bases between the two ends. CDR1 and CDR2 from the germline V gene are MDHEN and SYDVKM. There are 13 residues in the CDR3. The DNA for the CDR3 is TGTGCCAGCAGTTTTGGGGTGGATCAGCCCCAGCATTTT. Amino acid sequence: CASSFGVDQPQHF.

This clone was detected ten times or more. The same CDR3 can be traced to other DNA sequences in this sample. The rearrangement joins TRBV9 to TRBJ2-7; D not resolved. The germline V gene has CDR1 SGDLS and CDR2 YYNGEE. The CDR3 is 13 residues long. Between the trimmed V and J ends, which lost 0 bases and 0 bases, there was a span of 4 bases. The CDR3 sequence: CASSVEPSYEQYF. The CDR3, as DNA: TGTGCCAGCAGCGTAGAACCCTCCTACGAGCAGTACTTC.

This chain uses TRBV11-2 with TRBJ2-5; 8 positions agree with TRBD1. Germline V gene lookup returns CDR1 SGHAT and CDR2 FQNNGV. This CDR3 is 18 amino acids long. J was trimmed by 6 bases and V by 2 bases; bases with no gene match: 17. CDR3 loop: CASSLTSGQAKTGKTQYF. CDR3 bases: TGTGCCAGCAGCTTAACGTCGGGACAGGCTAAAACGGGAAAGACCCAGTACTTC.

This clone was seen only a few times. Other DNA sequences in the same sample also yield this CDR3. The V call is TRBV11-2, the J call TRBJ2-7, with a weak D call TRBD2 (7 bases). From germline, CDR1 is SGHAT and CDR2 FQNNGV. V lost 0 bases to trimming and J lost 1 base, with 10 bases between them. The CDR3 totals 15 residues. The CDR3 DNA reads as TGTGCCAGCAGCTTAGAAGGGGGGGTGTCCTACGAGCAGTACTTC. It yields the protein CASSLEGGVSYEQYF.

The chain combines TRBV21-1 with TRBJ2-1; no check of the table's D call, TRBD2, against the DNA was made. TRBV21-1 corresponds to a pseudogene. The CDR3 loop spans 14 amino acids. This CDR3 reads CASPQTRGGNEQFF. The CDR3 DNA follows: TGTGCCAGCCCCCAGACGCGGGGGGGAAATGAGCAGTTCTTC.

This clone was detected a few times. The chain uses TRBV30 and TRBJ2-5; D gene unclear. Gene TRBJ2-7 matches the end of the DNA better, so the J call may be wrong. The CDR3 length is 13 residues. The germline V gene encodes CDR1 GTSNPN and CDR2 SVGIG (reference sequence). The CDR3 here is CAWKRTGTYEQYF. The CDR3 DNA follows: TGTGCCTGGAAAAGGACCGGTACCTACGAGCAGTACTTC.

V usage is TRBV7-9 and J usage is TRBJ1-6, with D possibly TRBD1 on 5 matching bases. CDR3 size: 14 residues. In germline, CDR1 is SEHNR, CDR2 FQNEAQ (reference sequence). V was clipped by 5 bases and J by 8 bases, with 13 bases between them. The DNA of the CDR3 is TGTGCCAGCAGCCCCCGGGACTGGGATTCACCCCTCCACTTT. Its protein product is CASSPRDWDSPLHF.

The rearrangement uses TRBV4-2 and TRBJ2-2; 11 bases match TRBD2. The V gene's germline CDR1 is LGHNA and CDR2 YNFKEQ. The V segment lost 0 bases and the J segment 3 bases; nucleotides outside the gene matches: 9. This CDR3 is built from 19 residues. The CDR3 DNA reads as TGTGCCAGCAGCCAAGAGCTGCCTAGCGGGGGGAGGTACACCGGGGAGCTGTTTTTT. Amino acids: CASSQELPSGGRYTGELFF.

The chain links TRBV19 to TRBJ1-4, with no clear D. Germline V lookup: CDR1 LNHDA, CDR2 SQIVND (reference sequence). The CDR3 is 13 residues long. Trimming shortened V by 6 bases and J by 7 bases, and 12 bases separated the two germline ends. CDR3 protein: CASRVGTIEKLFF. As DNA, the CDR3 is TGTGCCAGTAGAGTGGGTACGATTGAAAAACTGTTTTTT.

This chain links TRBV9 with TRBJ2-3; 8 bases agree with TRBD1. J was trimmed by 3 bases and V by 0 bases; bases with no gene match: 3. This CDR3 is 15 amino acids long. Germline CDR1 SGDLS, CDR2 YYNGEE. The CDR3 reads CASSVAWTGTDTQYF. The CDR3 DNA reads TGTGCCAGCAGCGTAGCGTGGACAGGGACAGATACGCAGTATTTT.

The chain is built from TRBV28 and TRBJ2-7, with D unclear. The CDR3 covers 13 residues. V shed 2 bases and J shed 2 bases, with 7 bases lying between them. Per the germline V gene, CDR1 is MDHEN and CDR2 is SYDVKM. The CDR3 sequence: CASSLKVPYEQYF. CDR3 bases: TGTGCCAGCAGTTTAAAAGTTCCCTACGAGCAGTACTTC.

The V and J genes are TRBV27 and TRBJ1-6; unclear D gene. Germline V gene data show CDR1 as MNHEY and CDR2 as SMNVEV (reference sequence). The CDR3 consists of 14 residues. V shed 3 bases and J shed 8 bases, with 11 bases lying between them. CDR3 coding DNA: TGTGCCAGCAGTTTCCAAGGGCAGGATTCACCCCTCCACTTT. This sequence encodes CASSFQGQDSPLHF.

A few counts support this clone. The chain has TRBV5-1 and TRBJ1-4, with TRBD1 matching over 7 bases. Trimming at V came to 0 bases and at J to 8 bases, leaving 7 bases not matched to a gene. The V gene's germline CDR1 is SGHRS and CDR2 YFSETQ. The CDR3 runs to 15 residues. Written as DNA, the CDR3 is TGCGCCAGCAGCTTGGGGGACAGAATGGGGGAAAAACTGTTTTTT. Protein sequence: CASSLGDRMGEKLFF.

This clone was observed a few times. This chain uses TRBV10-3 with TRBJ1-1, with 10 positions matching TRBD1. The CDR3 contains 13 residues. V dropped 10 bases and J dropped 3; count of bases not matched to a gene: 5. Germline V CDR1 and CDR2: ENHRY, SYGVKD. CDR3 region: CATLGTGDTEAFF. As DNA, the CDR3 is TGTGCCACCCTAGGGACAGGGGACACTGAAGCTTTCTTT.

This clone was seen only once. CDR3 sequence: CASSLSGTGELFF. CDR3 in DNA: TGCGCCAGCAGCTTGTCGGGCACCGGGGAGCTGTTTTTT. The rearrangement joins TRBV5-1 to TRBJ2-2; no firm D call. Germline V gives CDR1 SGHRS, CDR2 YFSETQ. The CDR3 has 13 residues. Trimming left V 1 base short and J 4 bases short, with 5 bases between.

This clone was seen only once. The chain uses TRBV19 and TRBJ2-2; D not certain. Per the germline V gene, CDR1 is LNHDA and CDR2 is SQIVND (reference sequence). The ends were cut back, 1 base at V and 4 bases at J, with 7 bases in the middle. The CDR3 consists of 14 residues. In DNA, the CDR3 is TGTGCCAGTAGTATAGCTTCGGTCACCGGGGAGCTGTTTTTT. Its protein product is CASSIASVTGELFF.

The chain is built from TRBV11-2 and TRBJ2-7; 11 positions agree with TRBD2. Germline CDR1 and CDR2: SGHAT and FQNNGV. There are 14 residues in the CDR3. J lost 6 bases, V lost 2 bases, and 3 bases had no gene match. The CDR3 loop is CASSLFGLAGEQYF. CDR3 bases: TGTGCCAGCAGCTTATTCGGACTAGCGGGCGAGCAGTACTTC.

This chain connects TRBV7-2 to TRBJ2-1; unclear D gene. The V gene lost 5 bases and the J gene lost 8 bases, with 16 bases spanning the gap. Germline assignment: CDR1 SGHTA and CDR2 FQGNSA. The CDR3 loop spans 14 amino acids. The CDR3 DNA is TGTGCCAGCAGCCGGAATCTGGCTTCCTATGAGCAGTTCTTC. Protein product: CASSRNLASYEQFF.